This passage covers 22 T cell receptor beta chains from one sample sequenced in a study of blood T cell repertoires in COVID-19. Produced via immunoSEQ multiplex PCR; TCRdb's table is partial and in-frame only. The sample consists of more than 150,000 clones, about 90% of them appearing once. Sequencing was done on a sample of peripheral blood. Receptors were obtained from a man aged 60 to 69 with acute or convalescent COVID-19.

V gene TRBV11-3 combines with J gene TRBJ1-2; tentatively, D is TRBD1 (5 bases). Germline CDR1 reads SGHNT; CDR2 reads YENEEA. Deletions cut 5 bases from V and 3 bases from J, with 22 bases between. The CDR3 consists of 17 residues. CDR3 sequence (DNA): TGTGCCAGCAGCGCCCACCGACAACTCAAGGGGTACTATGGCTACACCTTC. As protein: CASSAHRQLKGYYGYTF.

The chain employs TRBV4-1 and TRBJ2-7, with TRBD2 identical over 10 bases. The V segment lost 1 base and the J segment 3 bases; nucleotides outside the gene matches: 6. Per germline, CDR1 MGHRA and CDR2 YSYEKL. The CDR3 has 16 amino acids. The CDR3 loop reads CASSQGSSGGIYEQYF. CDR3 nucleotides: TGCGCCAGCAGCCAAGGTTCTAGCGGGGGAATCTACGAGCAGTACTTC.

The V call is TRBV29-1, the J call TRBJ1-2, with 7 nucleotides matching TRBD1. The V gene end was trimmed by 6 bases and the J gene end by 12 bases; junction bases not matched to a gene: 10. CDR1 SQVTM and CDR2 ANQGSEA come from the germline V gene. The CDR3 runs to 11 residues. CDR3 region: CSVARTGRNTF. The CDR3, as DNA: TGCAGCGTCGCCCGGACAGGCAGAAACACCTTC.

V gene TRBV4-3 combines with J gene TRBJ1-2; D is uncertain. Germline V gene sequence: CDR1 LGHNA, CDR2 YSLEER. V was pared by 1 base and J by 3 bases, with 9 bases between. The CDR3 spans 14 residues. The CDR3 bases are TGCGCCAGCAGCCAAGCATCGCAGGACTATGGCTACACCTTC. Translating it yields CASSQASQDYGYTF.

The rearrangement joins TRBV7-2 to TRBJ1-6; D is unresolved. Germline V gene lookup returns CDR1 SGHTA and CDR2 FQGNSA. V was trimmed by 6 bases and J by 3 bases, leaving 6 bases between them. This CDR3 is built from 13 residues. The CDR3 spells CASREFYNSPLHF. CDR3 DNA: TGTGCCAGCAGAGAGTTCTATAATTCACCCCTCCACTTT.

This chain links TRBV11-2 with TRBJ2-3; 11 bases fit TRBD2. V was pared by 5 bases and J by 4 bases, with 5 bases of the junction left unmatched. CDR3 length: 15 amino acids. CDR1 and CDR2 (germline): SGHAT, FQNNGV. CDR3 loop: CASSLSGGAADTQYF. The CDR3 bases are TGTGCCAGCAGCCTTAGCGGGGGGGCGGCAGATACGCAGTATTTT. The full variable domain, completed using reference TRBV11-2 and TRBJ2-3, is EAGVAQSPRYKIIEKRQSVAFWCNPISGHATLYWYQQILGQGPKLLIQFQNNGVVDDSQLPKDRFSAERLKGVDSTLKIQPAKLEDSAVYLCASSLSGGAADTQYFGPGTRLTVL.

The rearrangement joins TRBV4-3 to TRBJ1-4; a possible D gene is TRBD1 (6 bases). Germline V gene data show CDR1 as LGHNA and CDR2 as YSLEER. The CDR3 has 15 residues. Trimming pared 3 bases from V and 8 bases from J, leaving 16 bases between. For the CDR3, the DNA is TGCGCCAGCAGCCAGTCTCGCGGGAGGGGGGAAAAACTGTTTTTT. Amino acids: CASSQSRGRGEKLFF.

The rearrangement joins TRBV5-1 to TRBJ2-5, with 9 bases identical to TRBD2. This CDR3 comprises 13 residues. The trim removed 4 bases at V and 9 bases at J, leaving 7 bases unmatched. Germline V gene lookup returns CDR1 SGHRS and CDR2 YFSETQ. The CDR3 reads CASSTQRGAAQYF. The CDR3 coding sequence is TGCGCCAGCAGCACCCAGCGGGGGGCGGCCCAGTACTTC.

The CDR3 sequence: CASTRGGNTGELFF. The CDR3 DNA sequence: TGTGCCAGCACCCGGGGGGGGAACACCGGGGAGCTGTTTTTT. This chain uses TRBV4-2 with TRBJ2-2, with TRBD2 identical over 8 bases. The germline CDR1 and CDR2 sequences are LGHNA and YNFKEQ. This CDR3 has 14 amino acids. The V segment lost 7 bases and the J segment 1 base; nucleotides outside the gene matches: 2.

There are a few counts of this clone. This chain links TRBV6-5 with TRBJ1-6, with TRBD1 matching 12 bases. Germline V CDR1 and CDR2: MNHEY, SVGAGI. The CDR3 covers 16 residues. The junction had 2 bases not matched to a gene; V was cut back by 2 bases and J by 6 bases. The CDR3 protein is CASSYLGQGANSPLHF. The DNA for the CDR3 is TGTGCCAGCAGTTACCTGGGACAGGGGGCTAATTCACCCCTCCACTTT.

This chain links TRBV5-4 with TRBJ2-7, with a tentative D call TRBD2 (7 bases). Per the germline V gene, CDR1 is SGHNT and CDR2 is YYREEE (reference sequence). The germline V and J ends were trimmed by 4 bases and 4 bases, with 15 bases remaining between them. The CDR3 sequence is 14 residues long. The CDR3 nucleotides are TGTGCCAGCAGCGCCAAGGGGGGGGGATACGAGCAGTACTTC. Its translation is CASSAKGGGYEQYF.

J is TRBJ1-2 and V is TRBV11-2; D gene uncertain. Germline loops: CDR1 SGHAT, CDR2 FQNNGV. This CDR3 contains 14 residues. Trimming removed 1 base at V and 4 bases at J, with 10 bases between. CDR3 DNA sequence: TGTGCCAGCAGCTTAGGGAGGACCCCCTATGGCTACACCTTC. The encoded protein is CASSLGRTPYGYTF.

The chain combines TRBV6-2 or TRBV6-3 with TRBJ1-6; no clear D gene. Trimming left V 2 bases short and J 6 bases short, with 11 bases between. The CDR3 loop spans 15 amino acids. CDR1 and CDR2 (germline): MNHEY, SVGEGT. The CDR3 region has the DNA TGTGCCAGCAGTTACAGCGGGGTGCGTAATTCACCCCTCCACTTT. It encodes CASSYSGVRNSPLHF.

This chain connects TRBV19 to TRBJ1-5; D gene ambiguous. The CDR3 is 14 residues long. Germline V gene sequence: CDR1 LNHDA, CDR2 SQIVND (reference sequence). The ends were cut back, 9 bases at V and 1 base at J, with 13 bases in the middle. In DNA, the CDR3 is TGTGCCAGCCATCCCGGGTTCAGCAATCAGCCCCAGCATTTT. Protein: CASHPGFSNQPQHF.

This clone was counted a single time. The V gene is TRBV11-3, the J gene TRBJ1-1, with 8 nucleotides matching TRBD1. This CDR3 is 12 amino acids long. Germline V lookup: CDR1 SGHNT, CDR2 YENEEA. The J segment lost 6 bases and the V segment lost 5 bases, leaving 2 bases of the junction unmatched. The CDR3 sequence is CASSRGQAEAFF. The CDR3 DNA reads TGTGCCAGCAGCCGGGGACAGGCTGAAGCTTTCTTT.

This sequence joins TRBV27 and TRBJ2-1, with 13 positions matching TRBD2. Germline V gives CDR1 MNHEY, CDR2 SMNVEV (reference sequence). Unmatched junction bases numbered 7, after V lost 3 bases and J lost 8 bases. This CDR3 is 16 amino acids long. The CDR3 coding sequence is TGTGCCAGCAGTTTGGGACTAGCGGGGATCATACATGAGCAGTTCTTC. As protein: CASSLGLAGIIHEQFF.

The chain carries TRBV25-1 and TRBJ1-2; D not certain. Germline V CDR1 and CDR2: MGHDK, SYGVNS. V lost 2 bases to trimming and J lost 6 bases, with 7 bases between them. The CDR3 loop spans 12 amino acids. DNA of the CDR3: TGTGCCAGCAGTGAAGGAGGGAATGGCTACACCTTC. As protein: CASSEGGNGYTF.

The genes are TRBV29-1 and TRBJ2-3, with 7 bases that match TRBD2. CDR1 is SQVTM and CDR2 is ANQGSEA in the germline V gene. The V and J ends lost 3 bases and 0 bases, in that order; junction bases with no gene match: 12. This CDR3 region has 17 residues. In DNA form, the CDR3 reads TGCAGCGTTGACCTTACCGGTAGCGGGCGCAGCACAGATACGCAGTATTTT. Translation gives CSVDLTGSGRSTDTQYF.

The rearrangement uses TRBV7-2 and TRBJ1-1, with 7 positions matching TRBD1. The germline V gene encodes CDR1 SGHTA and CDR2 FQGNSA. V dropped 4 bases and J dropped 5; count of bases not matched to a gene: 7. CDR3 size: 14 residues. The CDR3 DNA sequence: TGTGCCAGCAGCTCGCACAGGGGAAGTACTGAAGCTTTCTTT. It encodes CASSSHRGSTEAFF.

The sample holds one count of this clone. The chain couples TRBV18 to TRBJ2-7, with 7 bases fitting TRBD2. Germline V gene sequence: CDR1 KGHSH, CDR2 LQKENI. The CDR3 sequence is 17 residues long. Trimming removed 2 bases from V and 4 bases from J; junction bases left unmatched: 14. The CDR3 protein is CASSPSLTAGVLYEQYF. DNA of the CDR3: TGTGCCAGCTCACCATCTCTCACGGCGGGGGTGTTATACGAGCAGTACTTC.

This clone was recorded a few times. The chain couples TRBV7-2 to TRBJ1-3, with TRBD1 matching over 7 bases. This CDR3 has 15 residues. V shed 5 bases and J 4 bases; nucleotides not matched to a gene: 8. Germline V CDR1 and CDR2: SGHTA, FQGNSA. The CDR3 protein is CASSPLGTAGNTIYF. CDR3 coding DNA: TGTGCCAGCAGCCCCCTCGGGACAGCAGGAAACACCATATATTTT.

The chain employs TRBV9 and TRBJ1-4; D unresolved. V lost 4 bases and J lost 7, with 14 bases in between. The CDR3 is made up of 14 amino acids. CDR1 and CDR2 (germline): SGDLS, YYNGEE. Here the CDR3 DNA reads TGTGCCAGCAGCCCGGCGGAGCTTCGTGAAAAACTGTTTTTT. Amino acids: CASSPAELREKLFF.